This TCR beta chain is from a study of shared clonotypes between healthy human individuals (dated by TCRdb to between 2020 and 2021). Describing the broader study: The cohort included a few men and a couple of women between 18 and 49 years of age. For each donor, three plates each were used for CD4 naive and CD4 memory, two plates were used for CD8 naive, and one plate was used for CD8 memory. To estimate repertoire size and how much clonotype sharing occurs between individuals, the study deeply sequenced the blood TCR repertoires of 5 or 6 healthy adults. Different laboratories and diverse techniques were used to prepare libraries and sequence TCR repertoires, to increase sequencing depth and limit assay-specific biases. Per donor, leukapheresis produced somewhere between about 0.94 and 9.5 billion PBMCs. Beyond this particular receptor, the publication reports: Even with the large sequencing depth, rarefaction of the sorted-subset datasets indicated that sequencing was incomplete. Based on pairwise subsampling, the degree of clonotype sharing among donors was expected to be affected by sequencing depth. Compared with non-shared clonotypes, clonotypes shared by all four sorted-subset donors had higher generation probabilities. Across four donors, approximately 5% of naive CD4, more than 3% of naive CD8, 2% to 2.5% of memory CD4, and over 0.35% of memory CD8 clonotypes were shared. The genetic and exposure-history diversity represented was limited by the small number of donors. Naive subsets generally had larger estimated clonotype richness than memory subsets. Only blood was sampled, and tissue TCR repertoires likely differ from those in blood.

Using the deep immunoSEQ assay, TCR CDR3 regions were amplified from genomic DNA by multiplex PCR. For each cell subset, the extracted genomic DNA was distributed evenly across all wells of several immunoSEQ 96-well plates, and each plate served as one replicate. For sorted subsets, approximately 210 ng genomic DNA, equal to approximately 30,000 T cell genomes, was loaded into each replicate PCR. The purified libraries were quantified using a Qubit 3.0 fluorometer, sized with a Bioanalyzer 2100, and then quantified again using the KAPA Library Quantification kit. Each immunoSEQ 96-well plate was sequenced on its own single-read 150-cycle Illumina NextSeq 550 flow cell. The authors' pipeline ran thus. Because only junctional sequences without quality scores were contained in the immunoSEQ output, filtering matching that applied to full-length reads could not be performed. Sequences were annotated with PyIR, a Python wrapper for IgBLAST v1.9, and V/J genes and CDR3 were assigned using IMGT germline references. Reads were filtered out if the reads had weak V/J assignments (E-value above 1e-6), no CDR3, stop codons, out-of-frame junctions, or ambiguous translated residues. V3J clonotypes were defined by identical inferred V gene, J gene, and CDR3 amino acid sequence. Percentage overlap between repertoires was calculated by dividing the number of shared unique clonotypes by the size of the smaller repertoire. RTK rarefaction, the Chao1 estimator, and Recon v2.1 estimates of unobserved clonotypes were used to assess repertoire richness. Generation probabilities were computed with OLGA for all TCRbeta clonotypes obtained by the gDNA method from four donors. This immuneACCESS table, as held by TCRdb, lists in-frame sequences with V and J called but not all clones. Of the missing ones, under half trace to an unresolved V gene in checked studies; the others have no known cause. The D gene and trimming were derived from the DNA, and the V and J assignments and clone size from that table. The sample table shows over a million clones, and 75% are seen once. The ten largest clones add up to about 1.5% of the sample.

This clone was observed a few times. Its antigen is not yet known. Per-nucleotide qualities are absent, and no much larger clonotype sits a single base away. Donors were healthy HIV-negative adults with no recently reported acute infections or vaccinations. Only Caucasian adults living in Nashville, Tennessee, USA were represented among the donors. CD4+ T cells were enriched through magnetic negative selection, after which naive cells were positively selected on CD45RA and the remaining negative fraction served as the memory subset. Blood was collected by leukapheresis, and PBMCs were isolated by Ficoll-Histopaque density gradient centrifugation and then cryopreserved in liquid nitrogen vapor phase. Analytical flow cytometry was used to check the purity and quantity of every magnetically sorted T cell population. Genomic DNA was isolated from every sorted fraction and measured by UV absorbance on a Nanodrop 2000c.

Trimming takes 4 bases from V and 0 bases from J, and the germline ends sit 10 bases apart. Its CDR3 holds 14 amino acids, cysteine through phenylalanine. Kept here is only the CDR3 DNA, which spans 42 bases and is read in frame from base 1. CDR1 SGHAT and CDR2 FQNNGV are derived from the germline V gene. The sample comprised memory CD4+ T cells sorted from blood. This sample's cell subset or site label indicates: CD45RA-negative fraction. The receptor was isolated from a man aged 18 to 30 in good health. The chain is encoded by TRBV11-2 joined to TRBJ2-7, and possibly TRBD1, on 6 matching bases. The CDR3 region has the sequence CASSSGAYSYEQYF. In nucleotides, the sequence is TGTGCCAGCAGCTCAGGGGCTTACTCCTACGAGCAGTACTTC.